Following are 17 T cell receptor beta chains from one sample sequenced in a study of blood T cell repertoires in COVID-19. Generated by immunoSEQ multiplex PCR, the TCRdb table keeps only in-frame clones and is missing some. The repertoire has 100,000 to 150,000 clones, roughly 86% of them found once; the top ten carry about 5.4%. The specimen sequenced was peripheral blood. The receptors originated from a human donor in a cohort sampled during active COVID-19.

The CDR3 DNA reads TGTGCCACCCAGGGACAGGGTGTAGAGACCCAGTACTTC. Translated, it gives CATQGQGVETQYF. The chain joins TRBV24-1 to TRBJ2-5; 9 nucleotides align to TRBD1. Germline V gene sequence: CDR1 KGHDR, CDR2 SFDVKD. J gave up 4 bases and V 9 bases, and 5 bases lay outside the gene matches. CDR3 length: 13 residues.

The genes are TRBV5-5 and TRBJ2-7; 8 positions agree with TRBD1. Germline CDR1 and CDR2: SGHKS and YYEKEE (reference sequence). This CDR3 has 15 amino acids. J was trimmed by 2 bases and V by 3 bases; bases with no gene match: 7. Written as DNA, the CDR3 is TGTGCCAGCAGCTCCGGACAGGGCCGAGCCTACGAGCAGTACTTC. It codes for CASSSGQGRAYEQYF. Complete variable domain (other parts from reference TRBV5-5 and TRBJ2-7): DAGVTQSPTHLIKTRGQQVTLRCSPISGHKSVSWYQQVLGQGPQFIFQYYEKEERGRGNFPDRFSARQFPNYSSELNVNALLLGDSALYLCASSSGQGRAYEQYFGPGTRLTVT.

V usage is TRBV30 and J usage is TRBJ1-2, with D unresolved. The CDR3 consists of 14 residues. Germline CDR1 and CDR2: GTSNPN and SVGIG (reference sequence). Trimming removed 0 bases at V and 6 bases at J, with 14 bases between. The CDR3 here is CAWSVRGNRHGYTF. In nucleotides, the CDR3 is TGTGCCTGGAGTGTACGAGGGAATCGGCATGGCTACACCTTC. Variable domain in full (rest from reference TRBV30 and TRBJ1-2): SQTIHQWPATLVQPVGSPLSLECTVEGTSNPNLYWYRQAAGRGLQLLFYSVGIGQISSEVPQNLSASRPQDRQFILSSKKLLLSDSGFYLCAWSVRGNRHGYTFGSGTRLTVV.

The V call is TRBV6-5, the J call TRBJ2-2; 9 positions agree with TRBD1. Germline assignment: CDR1 MNHEY and CDR2 SVGAGI. The length of the CDR3 is 16 residues. V was pared by 0 bases and J by 7 bases, with 6 bases of the junction left unmatched. As DNA, the CDR3 is TGTGCCAGCAGTTACTCCGGGACAGGGTCGGGCGGGGAGCTGTTTTTT. This gives the protein CASSYSGTGSGGELFF.

This rearrangement joins TRBV12-3 or TRBV12-4 to TRBJ1-5; maybe TRBD1 (6 bases). V gave up 8 bases and J gave up 6 bases, with 14 bases separating them. CDR3 length: 13 amino acids. As DNA, the CDR3 is TGTGCCAGCTCAGGGGCGGTTTTTCAGCCCCAGCATTTT. It yields the protein CASSGAVFQPQHF.

The genes are TRBV2 and TRBJ2-4, with D perhaps TRBD1 (5 bases). From germline, CDR1 is SNHLY and CDR2 FYNNEI. This CDR3 contains 11 residues. Between the trimmed V and J ends, which lost 8 bases and 5 bases, there was a span of 7 bases. The CDR3 loop is CASEGENIQYF. For the CDR3, the DNA is TGTGCCAGCGAAGGGGAAAACATTCAGTACTTC.

The chain uses TRBV19 and TRBJ1-1; 7 bases agree with TRBD1. The V gene's germline CDR1 is LNHDA and CDR2 SQIVND (reference sequence). The CDR3 sequence is 13 residues long. The junction had 5 bases not matched to a gene; V was cut back by 9 bases and J by 1 base. The CDR3 DNA reads as TGTGCCAGCGTGTACAGGGGGAACACTGAAGCTTTCTTT. Translating gives CASVYRGNTEAFF.

J is TRBJ2-1 and V is TRBV11-2; TRBD2 aligns across 9 bases. This CDR3 spans 14 amino acids. The J segment lost 7 bases and the V segment lost 1 base, leaving 2 bases of the junction unmatched. The germline CDR1 and CDR2 sequences are SGHAT and FQNNGV. As DNA, the CDR3 is TGTGCCAGCAGCTTAGGACTAGCGGAGAATGAGCAGTTCTTC. Translating gives CASSLGLAENEQFF.

The chain recombines TRBV5-4 with TRBJ1-1; TRBD1 matches at 8 bases. CDR1 SGHNT and CDR2 YYREEE come from the germline V gene (reference sequence). There are 15 residues in the CDR3. Trimming removed 2 bases from V and 4 bases from J; junction bases left unmatched: 7. CDR3 loop: CASSFGGTGVTEAFF. The CDR3 DNA sequence: TGTGCCAGCAGCTTCGGAGGGACAGGCGTCACTGAAGCTTTCTTT.

The chain is built from TRBV7-2 and TRBJ2-3, with 14 bases lining up with TRBD2. The CDR3 consists of 18 residues. Trimming cost V 3 bases and J 4 bases; bases outside gene matches: 9. Germline V gene data show CDR1 as SGHTA and CDR2 as FQGNSA. The CDR3 protein is CASSFAPGTSGSADTQYF. CDR3 in DNA: TGTGCCAGCAGCTTCGCGCCTGGGACTAGCGGGAGTGCAGATACGCAGTATTTT.

The table lists this clone with a few counts. The genes are TRBV5-6 and TRBJ1-4; D perhaps matches TRBD1 (5 bases). CDR3 length: 14 amino acids. Trimming removed 4 bases at V and 6 bases at J, with 13 bases between. Looked up from germline, CDR1 is SGHDT and CDR2 is YYEEEE. Here the CDR3 DNA reads TGTGCCAGCAGCCGTCAGGGTCGCGATGAAAAACTGTTTTTT. This sequence encodes CASSRQGRDEKLFF.

This clone has just a few counts. At one of its ends the junction is not consistent with the germline gene, which may arise from a read error. The V gene is TRBV4-1, the J gene TRBJ2-1, with no clear D. The CDR3 loop spans 14 amino acids. Germline V gene sequence: CDR1 MGHRA, CDR2 YSYEKL. The CDR3 is CASSQENSHNEQFF. CDR3 DNA: TGCGCCAGCAGCCAAGAAAACTCCCACAATGAGCAGTTCTTC.

DNA of the CDR3: TGTGCCAGCAGCCCTACCGGGACTACATACAATGAGCAGTTCTTC. This translates into CASSPTGTTYNEQFF. The chain is built from TRBV11-2 and TRBJ2-1, with 7 nucleotides matching TRBD2. After removal of 5 bases from V and 4 bases from J, the junction contained 8 bases not matched to a gene. The germline gives CDR1 SGHAT, CDR2 FQNNGV. This CDR3 spans 15 amino acids.

The V and J genes are TRBV30 and TRBJ2-3; D possibly corresponds to TRBD1 (5 bases). The CDR3 runs 14 residues. V lost 8 bases and J lost 1, with 16 bases in between. CDR1 GTSNPN and CDR2 SVGIG come from the germline V gene (reference sequence). The CDR3 DNA reads as TGTGCCCGGGCCGACCTAGGGGGCACAGATACGCAGTATTTT. Translation: CARADLGGTDTQYF.

The CDR3 DNA is TGTGCCAGCAGCTTGGCCCGTTCTGGCTTCCCTGGGGCCAACGTCCTGACTTTC. This encodes CASSLARSGFPGANVLTF. V gene TRBV5-4 combines with J gene TRBJ2-6, with D unclear. The CDR3 loop spans 18 amino acids. Looked up from germline, CDR1 is SGHNT and CDR2 is YYREEE (reference sequence). V was trimmed by 0 bases and J by 2 bases, leaving 15 bases between them.

The gene calls are TRBV5-1 and TRBJ2-1; 7 nucleotides agree with TRBD1. Trimming at V came to 1 base and at J to 7 bases, leaving 11 bases not matched to a gene. The CDR3 covers 16 residues. The germline CDR1 and CDR2 sequences are SGHRS and YFSETQ. CDR3 protein: CASSLRDSALPNEQFF. CDR3 coding DNA: TGCGCCAGCAGCTTGCGGGACAGCGCACTGCCAAATGAGCAGTTCTTC.

The chain employs TRBV5-1 and TRBJ2-7, with TRBD2 identical over 10 bases. Germline trimming cut 4 bases from V and 6 bases from J; bases unmatched to any gene: 10. CDR3 length equals 15 residues. The germline CDR1 and CDR2 sequences are SGHRS and YFSETQ. CDR3 protein: CASSSPGLATSEQYF. CDR3 bases: TGCGCCAGCAGCAGCCCGGGACTAGCGACTAGCGAGCAGTACTTC. The full variable domain, with the rest looked up from reference TRBV5-1 and TRBJ2-7, is KAGVTQTPRYLIKTRGQQVTLSCSPISGHRSVSWYQQTPGQGLQFLFEYFSETQRNKGNFPGRFSGRQFSNSRSEMNVSTLELGDSALYLCASSSPGLATSEQYFGPGTRLTVT.